A single sample gave rise to the 5 T cell receptor beta chains below, sequenced in a study of identical twins. TCRdb re-called the 5' RACE reads with MiXCR, one entry per CDR3 protein. Of roughly 630,000 distinct CDR3 sequences in the sample, 7.1% were seen once. These data were also filed under a second study, of yellow fever vaccine responses in identical twins.

Sample: PBMCs. The receptor source for this set is a young woman in good health.

This clonotype was recorded many times. V and J are TRBV19 and TRBJ1-3; D is unresolved. Between the trimmed V and J ends, which lost 6 bases and 0 bases, there was a span of 12 bases. Germline V CDR1 and CDR2: LNHDA, SQIVND (reference sequence). The CDR3 loop spans 15 amino acids. The CDR3 sequence is CASRLGSDSGNTIYF. Written as DNA, the CDR3 is TGTGCCAGTAGGTTGGGGAGTGACTCTGGAAACACCATATATTTT. Full variable domain (rest looked up from reference TRBV19 and TRBJ1-3): DGGITQSPKYLFRKEGQNVTLSCEQNLNHDAMYWYRQDPGQGLRLIYYSQIVNDFQKGDIAEGYSVSREKKESFPLTVTSAQKNPTAFYLCASRLGSDSGNTIYFGEGSWLTVV.

This clonotype was seen ten or more times. The CDR3 coding sequence is TGCGCCAGCAGCTCCGGGACAGATGTGGAGACCCAGTACTTC. This gives the protein CASSSGTDVETQYF. This chain connects TRBV5-1 to TRBJ2-5, with TRBD1 matching over 7 bases. Germline V lookup: CDR1 SGHRS, CDR2 YFSETQ. The CDR3 covers 14 residues. The V gene end was trimmed by 3 bases and the J gene end by 5 bases; junction bases not matched to a gene: 7.

This clonotype was found many times. This chain links TRBV5-5 with TRBJ2-1, with 11 bases aligning to TRBD2. Losses at the gene ends were 4 bases for V and 5 bases for J; bases not matched to a gene: 8. The CDR3 has 16 amino acids. Germline CDR1 reads SGHKS; CDR2 reads YYEKEE (reference sequence). The CDR3 coding sequence is TGTGCCAGCAGCGACATGGGGACTAGCGGAAACAATGAGCAGTTCTTC. Protein sequence: CASSDMGTSGNNEQFF. The full variable domain, rest sourced from reference TRBV5-5 and TRBJ2-1, is DAGVTQSPTHLIKTRGQQVTLRCSPISGHKSVSWYQQVLGQGPQFIFQYYEKEERGRGNFPDRFSARQFPNYSSELNVNALLLGDSALYLCASSDMGTSGNNEQFFGPGTRLTVL.

Only a few counts were recorded for this clonotype. The J gene is TRBJ2-5, the V gene TRBV6-5, with 8 bases that match TRBD1. V lost 2 bases, J lost 5 bases, and 13 bases stayed unmatched. From germline, CDR1 is MNHEY and CDR2 SVGAGI. This CDR3 contains 17 residues. CDR3 in amino acids: CASSYQPRTGRSETQYF. CDR3 in DNA: TGTGCCAGCAGTTACCAACCCCGGACAGGGAGGTCGGAGACCCAGTACTTC.

V is TRBV3-1 and J is TRBJ2-7, with 10 nucleotides matching TRBD1. The junction had 5 bases not matched to a gene; V was cut back by 1 base and J by 5 bases. The CDR3 spans 15 residues. Looked up from germline, CDR1 is LGHDT and CDR2 is YNNKEL (reference sequence). Here the CDR3 DNA reads TGTGCCAGCAGCCAAGTAGGGACAGGGGTCAACGAGCAGTACTTC. It specifies CASSQVGTGVNEQYF.